Each of the 8 T cell receptor beta chains below was sequenced from the same sample in a study of cytomegalovirus exposure and HLA in healthy donors. Both 60 Vbeta primers and 13 Jbeta primers went into the PCR. Measured with immunoSEQ multiplex PCR; TCRdb has only the in-frame clones, and not every one. In the table there are just under 95,000 clones, more than 65% of which are singletons. What was sequenced was PBMCs. These receptor sequences come from a human donor in good health.

The gene calls are TRBV6-6 and TRBJ1-5; D might be TRBD1 (5 bases). CDR1 is MNHNY, CDR2 SVGAGI, per germline (reference sequence). This CDR3 has 11 amino acids. The V end lost 2 bases, the J end lost 15 bases, and 11 bases lay between the germline ends. CDR3 nucleotide sequence: TGTGCCAGCAGTTACGGGATGACAGCGCATTTT. It codes for CASSYGMTAHF.

The chain combines TRBV12-5 with TRBJ2-7; 9 bases match TRBD1. The germline V gene encodes CDR1 LGHNT and CDR2 FRNRAP. V trimming: 3 bases; J trimming: 4 bases; junction bases outside the gene matches: 10. The CDR3 runs to 16 residues. The CDR3 nucleotides are TGTGCTAGTGGTTTCCGGACAGGGGCAAAAGGGTACGAGCAGTACTTC. Translating it yields CASGFRTGAKGYEQYF.

The chain employs TRBV19 and TRBJ2-7; 11 bases are a match to TRBD1. The CDR3 consists of 16 residues. Germline lookup yields CDR1 LNHDA and CDR2 SQIVND (reference sequence). After removal of 1 base from V and 3 bases from J, the junction contained 5 bases not matched to a gene. CDR3 protein: CASSIGTGGRFYEQYF. The CDR3 DNA reads as TGTGCCAGTAGTATAGGGACAGGGGGCCGGTTCTACGAGCAGTACTTC.

The chain recombines TRBV5-1 with TRBJ2-2, with 8 bases fitting TRBD1. V was clipped by 2 bases and J by 4 bases; unmatched bases: 13. The germline CDR1 and CDR2 sequences are SGHRS and YFSETQ. The CDR3 spans 18 residues. CDR3 bases: TGCGCCAGCAGCTTTGTGCGTAGTGACAGGGGCTTCACCGGGGAGCTGTTTTTT. Translation: CASSFVRSDRGFTGELFF.

This rearrangement joins TRBV2 to TRBJ2-3, with 8 bases lining up with TRBD2. V dropped 7 bases and J dropped 2; count of bases not matched to a gene: 5. The CDR3 runs 14 residues. The germline V gene encodes CDR1 SNHLY and CDR2 FYNNEI. The DNA for the CDR3 is TGTGCCAGCATGGGACTAGGGATCACAGATACGCAGTATTTT. Protein: CASMGLGITDTQYF.

The V and J genes are TRBV14 and TRBJ1-2; D unresolved. Germline-derived CDR1 and CDR2 are SGHDN and FVKESK. This CDR3 comprises 13 residues. Trimming took 0 bases from V and 7 from J, leaving 9 bases between them. In DNA form, the CDR3 reads TGTGCCAGCAGCCAAGATCTTTGGAGTGGCTACACCTTC. Translation gives CASSQDLWSGYTF. Full variable domain (missing parts from reference TRBV14 and TRBJ1-2): EAGVTQFPSHSVIEKGQTVTLRCDPISGHDNLYWYRRVMGKEIKFLLHFVKESKQDESGMPNNRFLAERTGGTYSTLKVQPAELEDSGVYFCASSQDLWSGYTFGSGTRLTVV.

This clone was counted once. The chain joins TRBV19 to TRBJ2-1; D gene uncertain. V dropped 4 bases and J dropped 2 bases, with 12 bases sitting between them. The germline V gene encodes CDR1 LNHDA and CDR2 SQIVND (reference sequence). The CDR3 has 15 amino acids. The CDR3 DNA sequence: TGTGCCAGTAGTACCTCAACACACCCCTACAATGAGCAGTTCTTC. This gives the protein CASSTSTHPYNEQFF.

The V gene is TRBV4-3, the J gene TRBJ1-3; no reliable D call. Deletions cut 1 base from V and 1 base from J, with 23 bases between. This CDR3 contains 20 residues. In germline, CDR1 is LGHNA, CDR2 YSLEER. The CDR3 DNA is TGCGCCAGCAGCCAAGTCCACGGCCCCGCGCAGTTCGGGTCTGGAAACACCATATATTTT. Its translation: CASSQVHGPAQFGSGNTIYF.